This record concerns one T cell receptor (beta chain) sequence. The data belong to a study of blood T cell repertoires in COVID-19. Study background: Acute-phase and convalescent COVID-19 samples originated in the United States, Italy and Spain. In each case, the material was cDNA or gDNA derived from T cells, B-cell-depleted T cells, or PBMCs.

In the study's own analysis: Amplification from reference gene primers served as the basis for estimated nucleated cell counts. Method: immunoSEQ multiplex PCR; TCRdb's copy keeps in-frame clones and lacks some. V and J calls and clone size are given by that table; D and trimming were obtained from the DNA. The sample consists of around 250,000 clones, nearly 85% of them appearing once. In germline, CDR1 is SNHLY, CDR2 FYNNEI. CDR3 length: 13 residues. V shed 2 bases and J shed 7 bases, with 9 bases lying between them. This chain links TRBV2 with TRBJ1-5; D not certain. The specimen was peripheral blood. The receptor's source is a human donor in a cohort sampled during active COVID-19. The CDR3 reads CASSETPIQPQHF. The CDR3 DNA is TGTGCCAGCAGTGAAACCCCTATCCAGCCCCAGCATTTT.